Following are 18 T cell receptor beta chains from one sample sequenced in a study of blood T cell repertoires in COVID-19. The method was immunoSEQ multiplex PCR; TCRdb's version includes in-frame clones alone and lacks a portion of them. Among about 200,000 clones, about 93% were seen once, and the ten largest hold 0.53%. Specimen: peripheral blood. These receptors all stem from a man in his fifties or sixties with acute or convalescent COVID-19.

The rearrangement joins TRBV7-9 to TRBJ2-7; D might be TRBD2 (5 bases). Trimming left V 2 bases short and J 0 bases short, with 8 bases between. Germline V CDR1 and CDR2: SEHNR, FQNEAQ (reference sequence). CDR3 length equals 14 residues. The CDR3 DNA reads TGTGCCAGCAGCTTAAGCGGAAACTCCTACGAGCAGTACGTC. Residues: CASSLSGNSYEQYV.

CDR3 nucleotide sequence: TGTGCCAGCACCAAGGACAGGGGGCTGGATACGCAGTATTTT. It codes for CASTKDRGLDTQYF. The chain employs TRBV2 and TRBJ2-3; 11 bases align to TRBD1. The CDR3 spans 14 residues. Germline assignment: CDR1 SNHLY and CDR2 FYNNEI. After removal of 7 bases from V and 6 bases from J, the junction contained 6 bases not matched to a gene.

V is TRBV19 and J is TRBJ2-7; D possibly corresponds to TRBD1 (6 bases). Germline assignment: CDR1 LNHDA and CDR2 SQIVND (reference sequence). CDR3 length: 14 amino acids. V lost 6 bases and J lost 4, with 16 bases in between. CDR3 amino acids: CASRPTGSRYEQYF. The CDR3 bases are TGTGCCAGTAGGCCAACAGGGAGTAGATACGAGCAGTACTTC. Together with reference TRBV19 and TRBJ2-7, the CDR3 gives the full variable domain: DGGITQSPKYLFRKEGQNVTLSCEQNLNHDAMYWYRQDPGQGLRLIYYSQIVNDFQKGDIAEGYSVSREKKESFPLTVTSAQKNPTAFYLCASRPTGSRYEQYFGPGTRLTVT.

The chain is built from TRBV14 and TRBJ2-2; 10 nucleotides agree with TRBD2. Unmatched junction bases numbered 3, after V lost 4 bases and J lost 1 base. The CDR3 sequence is 16 residues long. Germline values: CDR1 SGHDN, CDR2 FVKESK. CDR3 coding DNA: TGTGCCAGCAGCCCGATAGCGGGAGGGAACACCGGGGAGCTGTTTTTT. Translated, it gives CASSPIAGGNTGELFF.

The chain is built from TRBV7-2 and TRBJ1-1; D call uncertain. The germline CDR1 and CDR2 sequences are SGHTA and FQGNSA. This CDR3 spans 15 amino acids. V lost 5 bases, J lost 0 bases, and 13 bases lay in between. The CDR3 DNA follows: TGTGCCAGCAGCCCATCGGGGTACATGAACACTGAAGCTTTCTTT. It yields the protein CASSPSGYMNTEAFF. The whole variable domain, filled in from reference TRBV7-2 and TRBJ1-1, reads GAGVSQSPSNKVTEKGKDVELRCDPISGHTALYWYRQSLGQGLEFLIYFQGNSAPDKSGLPSDRFSAERTGGSVSTLTIQRTQQEDSAVYLCASSPSGYMNTEAFFGQGTRLTVV.

DNA of the CDR3: TGCAGCGTTGAAGATCCCGGGCCGGGAGGGAGGGAAAAACTGTTTTTT. Protein product: CSVEDPGPGGREKLFF. This chain connects TRBV29-1 to TRBJ1-4, with D uncertain. Germline-derived CDR1 and CDR2 are SQVTM and ANQGSEA. The V end was cut by 0 bases, the J end by 8 bases, with 19 bases between. The CDR3 is made up of 16 amino acids.

The chain combines TRBV28 with TRBJ1-1, with 8 bases identical to TRBD1. The ends lost 5 bases at V and 10 bases at J; junction bases unmatched: 15. The germline gives CDR1 MDHEN, CDR2 SYDVKM. This CDR3 has 15 amino acids. CDR3 coding DNA: TGTGCCAGCAGTCCCGCCCCGGGACAGGCAGCGGGAGCTTTCTTT. Translated: CASSPAPGQAAGAFF.

CDR3 DNA: TGTGCCAGCAGCCAACCTCCGAACACTGAAGCTTTCTTT. This gives the protein CASSQPPNTEAFF. This chain connects TRBV4-2 to TRBJ1-1; D remains ambiguous. The CDR3 extends over 13 amino acids. Per germline, CDR1 LGHNA and CDR2 YNFKEQ. V was clipped by 2 bases and J by 1 base, with 5 bases between them.

This chain uses TRBV7-9 with TRBJ1-4; TRBD1 matches at 9 bases. The ends lost 5 bases at V and 0 bases at J; junction bases unmatched: 10. The germline CDR1 and CDR2 sequences are SEHNR and FQNEAQ (reference sequence). The CDR3 loop spans 18 amino acids. This CDR3 reads CASSVGQGLSSTNEKLFF. The CDR3 DNA sequence: TGTGCCAGCAGCGTCGGACAGGGGTTGTCCTCAACTAATGAAAAACTGTTTTTT.

The chain has TRBV19 and TRBJ1-2, with 7 positions matching TRBD1. The junction had 7 bases not matched to a gene; V was cut back by 3 bases and J by 3 bases. The germline CDR1 and CDR2 sequences are LNHDA and SQIVND (reference sequence). The CDR3 extends over 15 amino acids. In DNA form, the CDR3 reads TGTGCCAGTAGTATCCGACAGGGCGCAGACTATGGCTACACCTTC. It is translated as CASSIRQGADYGYTF.

The V call is TRBV6-4, the J call TRBJ2-3; no clear D. The V and J ends lost 0 bases and 0 bases respectively, with 13 bases between them. The germline V gene encodes CDR1 MRHNA and CDR2 SNTAGT. The CDR3 length is 17 residues. The CDR3 DNA sequence: TGTGCCAGCAGTGACTCGTCCAGGCCCTTTAGCACAGATACGCAGTATTTT. The encoded protein is CASSDSSRPFSTDTQYF.

The chain employs TRBV30 and TRBJ1-4, with 8 positions matching TRBD1. There are 13 residues in the CDR3. CDR1 and CDR2 (germline): GTSNPN, SVGIG (reference sequence). The J segment lost 9 bases and the V segment lost 2 bases, leaving 5 bases of the junction unmatched. The CDR3 reads CAWSTGGRKKLFF. The CDR3 bases are TGTGCCTGGAGTACAGGGGGTAGGAAAAAACTGTTTTTT.

The chain joins TRBV3-1 (or the pseudogene TRBV3-2) to TRBJ2-3; a possible D gene is TRBD2 (6 bases). Germline V CDR1 and CDR2: LGHDT, YNNKEL (reference sequence). The CDR3 is 14 amino acids. The germline V and J ends were trimmed by 1 base and 1 base, with 6 bases remaining between them. CDR3 region: CASSQGLGTDTQYF. The DNA of the CDR3 is TGTGCCAGCAGCCAAGGACTAGGCACAGATACGCAGTATTTT.

This sequence joins TRBV2 and TRBJ2-6; 8 nucleotides agree with TRBD1. V dropped 2 bases and J dropped 4; count of bases not matched to a gene: 7. CDR1 is SNHLY, CDR2 FYNNEI, per germline. The CDR3 contains 17 residues. In nucleotides, the CDR3 is TGTGCCAGCAGTGAATTTTCCAGGGGGCCGGGGGCCAACGTCCTGACTTTC. Translating it yields CASSEFSRGPGANVLTF. Together with reference TRBV2 and TRBJ2-6, the CDR3 gives the full variable domain: EPEVTQTPSHQVTQMGQEVILRCVPISNHLYFYWYRQILGQKVEFLVSFYNNEISEKSEIFDDQFSVERPDGSNFTLKIRSTKLEDSAMYFCASSEFSRGPGANVLTFGAGSRLTVL.

The rearrangement joins TRBV7-9 to TRBJ2-7, with a tentative D call TRBD2 (6 bases). Per germline, CDR1 SEHNR and CDR2 FQNEAQ (reference sequence). The CDR3 contains 14 residues. V shed 1 base and J shed 2 bases, with 9 bases lying between them. CDR3 in DNA: TGTGCCAGCAGCTTAGGACTAGAGCCCTACGAGCAGTACTTC. This sequence encodes CASSLGLEPYEQYF.

V is TRBV11-2 and J is TRBJ2-7; 9 positions agree with TRBD1. Unmatched junction bases numbered 5, after V lost 5 bases and J lost 0 bases. This CDR3 region has 15 residues. CDR1 and CDR2 from the germline V gene are SGHAT and FQNNGV. The CDR3 here is CASSPRTGDSYEQYV. In DNA form, the CDR3 reads TGTGCCAGCAGCCCCCGGACAGGGGACTCCTACGAGCAGTACGTC.

The V and J genes are TRBV7-3 and TRBJ1-2; 8 nucleotides agree with TRBD1. CDR3 length: 13 residues. Per the germline V gene, CDR1 is SGHTA and CDR2 is FQGTGA. V lost 6 bases and J lost 7; bases outside the gene matches: 7. CDR3 sequence: CASSGQGEGGYTF. The DNA for the CDR3 is TGTGCCAGCAGTGGACAGGGAGAGGGTGGCTACACCTTC.

Only one count was recorded for this clone. The gene calls are TRBV3-1 (or the pseudogene TRBV3-2) and TRBJ1-3; D is unresolved. Germline V lookup: CDR1 LGHDT, CDR2 YNNKEL (reference sequence). The V and J ends lost 4 bases and 4 bases respectively, with 14 bases between them. This CDR3 has 15 amino acids. CDR3 DNA: TGTGCCAGCAGCCTTACACTAACGGAGGGAAACACCATATATTTT. As protein: CASSLTLTEGNTIYF.